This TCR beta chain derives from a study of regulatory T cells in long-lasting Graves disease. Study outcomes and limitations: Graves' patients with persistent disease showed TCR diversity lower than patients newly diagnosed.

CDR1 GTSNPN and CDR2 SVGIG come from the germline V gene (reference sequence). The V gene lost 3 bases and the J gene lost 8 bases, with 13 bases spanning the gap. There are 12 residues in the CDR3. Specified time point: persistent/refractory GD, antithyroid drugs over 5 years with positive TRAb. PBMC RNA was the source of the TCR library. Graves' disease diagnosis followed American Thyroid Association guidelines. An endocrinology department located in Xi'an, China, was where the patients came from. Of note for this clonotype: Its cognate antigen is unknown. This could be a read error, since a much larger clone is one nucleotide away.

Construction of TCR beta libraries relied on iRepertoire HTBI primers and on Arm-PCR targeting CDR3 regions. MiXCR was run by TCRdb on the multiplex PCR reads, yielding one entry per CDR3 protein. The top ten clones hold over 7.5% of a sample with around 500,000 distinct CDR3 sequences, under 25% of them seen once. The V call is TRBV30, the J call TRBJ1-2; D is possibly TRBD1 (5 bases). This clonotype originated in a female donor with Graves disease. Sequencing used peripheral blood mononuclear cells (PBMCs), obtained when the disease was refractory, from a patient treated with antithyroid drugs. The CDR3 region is CAWSPGPGGYTF. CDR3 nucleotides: TGTGCCTGGAGCCCAGGTCCAGGGGGCTACACCTTC.